Following are 13 T cell receptor beta chains from one sample sequenced in a study of neurological immune-mediated disorders. MiXCR, applied by TCRdb to the 5' RACE reads, yields one record per CDR3 protein. Here the sample spans around 40,000 distinct CDR3 sequences, about 13% being singletons. The sequencing input was PBMCs. Every receptor here comes from a female donor in good health.

This clonotype occurred many times. This chain joins TRBV5-1 and TRBJ1-1; 7 positions match TRBD1. CDR1 is SGHRS, CDR2 YFSETQ, per germline. This CDR3 is 14 amino acids long. J was trimmed by 2 bases and V by 1 base; bases with no gene match: 2. DNA of the CDR3: TGCGCCAGCAGCTTGACAGGGGTAAACACTGAAGCTTTCTTT. Its protein product is CASSLTGVNTEAFF.

In its sample, this clonotype was seen many times. The chain couples TRBV6-5 to TRBJ1-1, with no clear D. Trimming cost V 4 bases and J 3 bases, with 15 bases left between them. The germline V gene encodes CDR1 MNHEY and CDR2 SVGAGI. This CDR3 has 15 residues. The DNA for the CDR3 is TGTGCCAGCAGTTGGGGAACCGCTCGGGACACTGAAGCTTTCTTT. Translated, it gives CASSWGTARDTEAFF.

The chain employs TRBV5-1 and TRBJ2-2, with D hard to call. The CDR3 is 15 amino acids. Looked up from germline, CDR1 is SGHRS and CDR2 is YFSETQ. V shed 3 bases and J shed 5 bases, with 14 bases lying between them. The CDR3 protein is CASSSRWGVTGELFF. The CDR3, as DNA: TGCGCCAGCAGCTCTCGGTGGGGTGTAACCGGGGAGCTGTTTTTT.

In this sample, this clonotype turned up many times. The genes are TRBV2 and TRBJ2-7; 8 bases agree with TRBD1. The junction had 5 bases not matched to a gene; V was cut back by 7 bases and J by 0 bases. This CDR3 comprises 14 residues. The V gene's germline CDR1 is SNHLY and CDR2 FYNNEI. The CDR3: CASKGTGFSYEQYF. The CDR3 nucleotides are TGTGCCAGCAAGGGGACAGGCTTCTCCTACGAGCAGTACTTC.

There are many counts of this clonotype. The gene calls are TRBV5-1 and TRBJ1-4; 7 bases are shared with TRBD1. The V segment lost 2 bases and the J segment 3 bases; nucleotides outside the gene matches: 1. This CDR3 is built from 14 residues. CDR1 SGHRS and CDR2 YFSETQ come from the germline V gene. The CDR3 loop reads CASSFTGANEKLFF. The CDR3 DNA sequence: TGCGCCAGCAGCTTCACAGGGGCTAATGAAAAACTGTTTTTT. The variable domain in full, completed from reference TRBV5-1 and TRBJ1-4, reads KAGVTQTPRYLIKTRGQQVTLSCSPISGHRSVSWYQQTPGQGLQFLFEYFSETQRNKGNFPGRFSGRQFSNSRSEMNVSTLELGDSALYLCASSFTGANEKLFFGSGTQLSVL.

This clonotype has a count of ten or more. CDR3 nucleotide sequence: TGTGCCAGCAGCCGCGGGACAGGGTCACTTGGTGGTAATGAAAAACTGTTTTTT. Protein product: CASSRGTGSLGGNEKLFF. The V gene is TRBV7-9, the J gene TRBJ1-4; TRBD1 matches at 9 bases. Germline V lookup: CDR1 SEHNR, CDR2 FQNEAQ (reference sequence). V was pared by 5 bases and J by 4 bases, with 14 bases of the junction left unmatched. This CDR3 spans 18 amino acids. Together with reference TRBV7-9 and TRBJ1-4, the CDR3 gives the full variable domain: DTGVSQNPRHKITKRGQNVTFRCDPISEHNRLYWYRQTLGQGPEFLTYFQNEAQLEKSRLLSDRFSAERPKGSFSTLEIQRTEQGDSAMYLCASSRGTGSLGGNEKLFFGSGTQLSVL.

This clonotype has ten or more counts. This chain connects TRBV6-5 to TRBJ1-2; 8 bases agree with TRBD1. The CDR3 totals 14 residues. Germline V lookup: CDR1 MNHEY, CDR2 SVGAGI. The V segment lost 6 bases and the J segment 8 bases; nucleotides outside the gene matches: 11. In nucleotides, the CDR3 is TGTGCCAGCAGCCGAGGACAGGGAATGAGCGGCTACACCTTC. It codes for CASSRGQGMSGYTF.

The rearrangement uses TRBV2 and TRBJ2-3; D ambiguous. Germline V gives CDR1 SNHLY, CDR2 FYNNEI. This CDR3 comprises 13 residues. The germline V and J ends were trimmed by 6 bases and 2 bases, with 9 bases remaining between them. In DNA, the CDR3 is TGTGCCAGCAGCCCGCAACCCACAGATACGCAGTATTTT. Protein: CASSPQPTDTQYF. Supplemented by reference TRBV2 and TRBJ2-3, the full variable domain reads EPEVTQTPSHQVTQMGQEVILRCVPISNHLYFYWYRQILGQKVEFLVSFYNNEISEKSEIFDDQFSVERPDGSNFTLKIRSTKLEDSAMYFCASSPQPTDTQYFGPGTRLTVL.

This clonotype occurred many times. The V gene is TRBV5-6, the J gene TRBJ2-7; D is ambiguous. V was shortened by 0 bases and J by 4 bases, with 8 bases between the two germline ends. Germline V CDR1 and CDR2: SGHDT, YYEEEE. The CDR3 loop spans 13 amino acids. In nucleotides, the CDR3 is TGTGCCAGCAGCTTGGGGAGCGTTTACGAGCAGTACTTC. It specifies CASSLGSVYEQYF.

Many counts were recorded for this clonotype. The chain couples TRBV28 to TRBJ1-2; perhaps TRBD1 as D (6 bases). This CDR3 is 13 amino acids long. Looked up from germline, CDR1 is MDHEN and CDR2 is SYDVKM. The ends were cut back, 5 bases at V and 3 bases at J, with 10 bases in the middle. In DNA, the CDR3 is TGTGCCAGCAGTCTGGGGGGCTACTATGGCTACACCTTC. Its protein product is CASSLGGYYGYTF.

This clonotype has ten or more counts. This chain connects TRBV3-1 to TRBJ1-2; TRBD1 agrees at 10 bases. The CDR3 contains 15 residues. With 3 bases clipped from V and 4 bases from J, the junction kept 5 bases outside the gene matches. The germline V gene encodes CDR1 LGHDT and CDR2 YNNKEL (reference sequence). The CDR3 reads CASSQGQGTFYGYTF. CDR3 nucleotides: TGTGCCAGCAGCCAGGGACAGGGGACGTTCTATGGCTACACCTTC. Supplemented by reference TRBV3-1 and TRBJ1-2, the full variable domain reads DTAVSQTPKYLVTQMGNDKSIKCEQNLGHDTMYWYKQDSKKFLKIMFSYNNKELIINETVPNRFSPKSPDKAHLNLHINSLELGDSAVYFCASSQGQGTFYGYTFGSGTRLTVV.

About this clonotype: It may be a read error: a sequence one base away is much more abundant. CDR3: CASSLLGEEAFF. The CDR3 region has the DNA TGCGCCAGCAGCTTGCTCGGTGAGGAAGCTTTCTTT. V and J are TRBV5-1 and TRBJ1-1; D gene ambiguous. V lost 1 base, J lost 8 bases, and 9 bases lay in between. Germline CDR1 SGHRS, CDR2 YFSETQ. The CDR3 runs 12 residues.

Concerning this clonotype: The junction does not match germline at one end; this may be a read error. The chain couples TRBV28 to TRBJ1-1; no reliable D call. CDR3 size: 11 residues. Per the germline V gene, CDR1 is MDHEN and CDR2 is SYDVKM. CDR3 in DNA: TGTGCCAGCAGTTTGAACACTGATGCTTTCTTT. Amino acids: CASSLNTDAFF.